A selection of T cell receptor beta chains follows, all from one sample in a study of T-cell memory formation after mild COVID-19. TCRdb re-called the 5' RACE reads through MiXCR, storing one row per CDR3 protein. The sample yields under 300,000 distinct CDR3 sequences, 8% to 9% seen once. The sequenced sample consisted of PBMCs or a T cell subset sorted from them (not recorded which). The source is a man aged 18 to 30 who had mild COVID-19 (a few samples of this study predate the infection). Cell type and time point are not known. The CDR3 runs from the conserved cysteine through the conserved F or W. The D gene is left open where the match is weak. Size values are once, few and many counts, or a class for expanded clones, and some rows have none.

CDR3 | DNA | size | V | D | J
CASSISGTGGAFF | TGTGCCAGTAGTATATCCGGGACAGGAGGCGCTTTCTTT | many | TRBV19 | TRBD1 | TRBJ1-1
CSVSEGNTGELFF | TGCAGCGTTTCGGAGGGTAACACCGGGGAGCTGTTTTTT | few | TRBV29-1 | NA | TRBJ2-2
CASSFNGHEAFF | TGCGCCAGCAGCTTTAACGGGCATGAAGCTTTCTTT | many | TRBV5-1 | NA | TRBJ1-1
CASSPSGGNYGYTF | TGCGCCAGCAGCCCCTCGGGGGGGAACTATGGCTACACCTTC | NA | TRBV5-1 | NA | TRBJ1-2
CSASPPRGGRDTQYF | TGCAGTGCTAGCCCACCGCGGGGGGGCCGAGATACGCAGTATTTT | few | TRBV20-1 | TRBD2 | TRBJ2-3
CASSYSGEGGNTIYF | TGTGCCAGCAGTTACTCAGGGGAGGGAGGAAACACCATATATTTT | NA | TRBV6-5 | NA | TRBJ1-3
CASSHLPGDGDTQYF | TGCGCCAGCAGCCATCTACCGGGCGATGGAGATACGCAGTATTTT | few | TRBV4-3 | NA | TRBJ2-3
CSAFDRGSSAKNIQYF | TGCAGTGCGTTCGACAGGGGTTCTTCGGCCAAAAACATTCAGTACTTC | few | TRBV20-1 | TRBD1 | TRBJ2-4
CASSLKWTEYRWNEQFF | TGTGCCAGCAGCTTGAAGTGGACCGAGTACCGCTGGAATGAGCAGTTCTTC | NA | TRBV5-6 | NA | TRBJ2-1
CASSESWPTGGYTF | TGCGCCAGCAGTGAGTCATGGCCCACCGGGGGCTACACCTTC | NA | TRBV10-2 | NA | TRBJ1-2
CASRTAAGQATDTQYF | TGTGCCAGCAGGACCGCCGCCGGGCAGGCAACAGATACGCAGTATTTT | many | TRBV12-3/TRBV12-4 | NA | TRBJ2-3
CASSEAEASSYEQFF | TGTGCCAGCAGTGAAGCGGAGGCTAGCAGCTATGAGCAGTTCTTC | NA | TRBV6-1 | NA | TRBJ2-1
CSASVGGNEQFF | TGCAGTGCTAGCGTCGGAGGCAATGAGCAGTTCTTC | few | TRBV20-1 | NA | TRBJ2-1
CASSNPTGGTEAFF | TGTGCCAGCAGTAACCCTACAGGGGGCACTGAAGCTTTCTTT | many | TRBV6-5 | TRBD1 | TRBJ1-1
CASSYSIGSGSNYGYTF | TGTGCCAGCAGTTACTCGATTGGCTCAGGAAGCAACTATGGCTACACCTTC | many | TRBV6-6 | NA | TRBJ1-2
CASSFRGQLYGYTF | TGTGCCAGCAGTTTCCGGGGACAGCTCTATGGCTACACCTTC | few | TRBV6-2/TRBV6-3 | TRBD1 | TRBJ1-2
CASSVRRDQAFF | TGTGCCAGCAGCGTGAGGAGGGATCAAGCTTTCTTT | few | TRBV7-9 | NA | TRBJ1-1
CASSTFNTGELFF | TGTGCCAGCAGCACTTTTAACACCGGGGAGCTGTTTTTT | few | TRBV9 | NA | TRBJ2-2
CASSQDPSSGNTIYF | TGCGCCAGCAGCCAAGATCCCTCCTCTGGAAACACCATATATTTT | NA | TRBV4-3 | NA | TRBJ1-3
CASSDLAGEETQYF | TGCGCCAGCAGCGATCTAGCGGGGGAAGAGACCCAGTACTTC | many | TRBV5-1 | TRBD2 | TRBJ2-5
CASSHGISGYTGELFF | TGTGCCAGCAGCCACGGTATTAGCGGGTACACCGGGGAGCTGTTTTTT | many | TRBV7-2 | TRBD2 | TRBJ2-2
CASRPMDRILKYYGYTF | TGTGCCAGCAGACCCATGGACAGGATCCTAAAATACTATGGCTACACCTTC | NA | TRBV6-2/TRBV6-3 | TRBD1 | TRBJ1-2
CASSLDWSSGNTIYF | TGTGCCAGCAGTTTGGACTGGAGCTCTGGAAACACCATATATTTT | many | TRBV6-5 | NA | TRBJ1-3
CASSLDGRQEFSPLHF | TGTGCCAGCAGCTTAGACGGTCGGCAGGAATTTTCACCCCTCCACTTT | few | TRBV7-9 | NA | TRBJ1-6
CASSLLAEQNTEAFF | TGCGCCAGCAGCTTGCTCGCAGAACAAAACACTGAAGCTTTCTTT | NA | TRBV5-1 | NA | TRBJ1-1
CASSLKSGGGNNEQFF | TGTGCCAGCAGCTTAAAGTCTGGCGGGGGGAACAATGAGCAGTTCTTC | NA | TRBV7-3 | TRBD2 | TRBJ2-1
CASSQDLLDKGIGGNTEAFF | TGTGCCAGCAGCCAAGATTTACTGGACAAAGGGATAGGAGGGAACACTGAAGCTTTCTTT | NA | TRBV3-1 | NA | TRBJ1-1
CASSTPGQGVTEAFF | TGTGCCAGCAGTACCCCCGGGCAGGGTGTCACTGAAGCTTTCTTT | few | TRBV6-5 | NA | TRBJ1-1
CASLGQSHEQYF | TGTGCCAGCCTGGGACAATCCCACGAGCAGTACTTC | NA | TRBV2 | NA | TRBJ2-7
CSVVGGIGANVLTF | TGCAGCGTTGTAGGGGGCATTGGGGCCAACGTCCTGACTTTC | NA | TRBV29-1 | TRBD1 | TRBJ2-6
CAISEGPSSGGGDEQFF | TGTGCCATCAGTGAGGGCCCCTCGTCAGGGGGTGGGGATGAGCAGTTCTTC | NA | TRBV10-3 | TRBD1 | TRBJ2-1
CSARDVAGGTDTQYF | TGCAGTGCTAGAGATGTAGCGGGGGGAACAGATACGCAGTATTTT | few | TRBV20-1 | TRBD2 | TRBJ2-3
CASSFHSSYEQYF | TGCGCCAGCAGCTTCCACAGCTCCTACGAGCAGTACTTC | few | TRBV5-1 | NA | TRBJ2-7
CASSAGDSNAGELFF | TGCGCCAGCAGCGCCGGGGACAGTAACGCCGGGGAGCTGTTTTTT | NA | TRBV5-1 | TRBD1 | TRBJ2-2
CASSQDAQNTEAFF | TGCGCCAGCAGCCAAGATGCGCAGAACACTGAAGCTTTCTTT | few | TRBV4-3 | NA | TRBJ1-1
CASTRAGETQYF | TGTGCCAGCACCAGGGCTGGCGAGACCCAGTACTTC | few | TRBV28 | NA | TRBJ2-5
CASSPSFNSGANVLTF | TGCGCCAGCAGCCCCTCCTTTAACTCTGGGGCCAACGTCCTGACTTTC | NA | TRBV5-1 | NA | TRBJ2-6
CASSVIESYGYTF | TGTGCCAGCAGTGTGATAGAAAGCTATGGCTACACCTTC | few | TRBV2 | NA | TRBJ1-2
CATSRTGLDTQYF | TGTGCCACCAGCAGAACGGGGCTGGATACGCAGTATTTT | few | TRBV15 | NA | TRBJ2-3
CASSLAQGAVTGELFF | TGTGCCAGCAGCTTAGCCCAGGGGGCGGTAACCGGGGAGCTGTTTTTT | few | TRBV7-2 | TRBD1 | TRBJ2-2
CASSSDRAKQETQYF | TGTGCCAGCAGTTCCGACAGGGCCAAACAAGAGACCCAGTACTTC | many | TRBV6-6 | TRBD1 | TRBJ2-5
CSARPTYREDGELFF | TGCAGTGCTAGACCTACATACAGGGAGGACGGGGAGCTGTTTTTT | NA | TRBV20-1 | NA | TRBJ2-2
CASSTTGVPYEQYF | TGCGCCAGCAGCACGACAGGGGTTCCTTACGAGCAGTACTTC | NA | TRBV5-1 | TRBD1 | TRBJ2-7